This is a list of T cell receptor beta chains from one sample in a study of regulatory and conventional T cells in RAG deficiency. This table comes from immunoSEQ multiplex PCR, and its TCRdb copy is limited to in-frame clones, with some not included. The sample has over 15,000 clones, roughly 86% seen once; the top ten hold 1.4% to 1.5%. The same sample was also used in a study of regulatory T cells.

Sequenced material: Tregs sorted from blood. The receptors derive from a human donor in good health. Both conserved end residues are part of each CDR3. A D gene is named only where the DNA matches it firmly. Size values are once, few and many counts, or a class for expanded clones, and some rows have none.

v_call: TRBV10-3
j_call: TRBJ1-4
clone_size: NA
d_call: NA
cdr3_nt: TGTGCCATCAGTGAGTCGGCGGCAACTAATGAAAAACTGTTTTTT
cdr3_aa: CAISESAATNEKLFF

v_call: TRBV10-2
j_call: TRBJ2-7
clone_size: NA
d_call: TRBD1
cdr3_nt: TGCGCCAGCAGGCAGGGGGACTACGAGCAGTACTTC
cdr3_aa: CASRQGDYEQYF

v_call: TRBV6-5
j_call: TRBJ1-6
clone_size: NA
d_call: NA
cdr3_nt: TGTGCCAGCAAAGGGGAATGGGATTCACCCCTCCACTTT
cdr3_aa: CASKGEWDSPLHF

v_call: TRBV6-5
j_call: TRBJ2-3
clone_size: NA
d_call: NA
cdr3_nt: TGTGCCAGCAGTTCCACTAGTCGTAGCACAGATACGCAGTATTTT
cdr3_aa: CASSSTSRSTDTQYF

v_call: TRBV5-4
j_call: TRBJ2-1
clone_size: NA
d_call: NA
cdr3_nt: TGTGCCAGCAGTTTGGACAGCGGCGCCTACAATGAGCAGTTCTTC
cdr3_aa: CASSLDSGAYNEQFF

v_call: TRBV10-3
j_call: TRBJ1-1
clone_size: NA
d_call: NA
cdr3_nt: TGTGCCATCAGTCTCGACTCCCTAGGCACTGAAGCTTTCTTT
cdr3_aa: CAISLDSLGTEAFF

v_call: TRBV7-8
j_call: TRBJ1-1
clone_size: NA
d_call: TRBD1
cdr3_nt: TGTGCCAGCAGCTTAGGTCTGGGACAGAGGAACACTGAAGCTTTCTTT
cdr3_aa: CASSLGLGQRNTEAFF

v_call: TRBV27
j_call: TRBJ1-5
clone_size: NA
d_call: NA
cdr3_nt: TGTGCCAGCAGTTTAAAGCCAGCGGGTCAGCCCCAGCATTTT
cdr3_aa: CASSLKPAGQPQHF

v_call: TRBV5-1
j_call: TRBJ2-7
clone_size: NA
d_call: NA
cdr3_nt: TGCGCCAGCAGCTTGGATGGGACGGTCTACGAGCAGTACTTC
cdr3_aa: CASSLDGTVYEQYF

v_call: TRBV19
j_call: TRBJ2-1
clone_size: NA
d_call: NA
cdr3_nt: TGTGCCAGTAGTAGGGCCGTTGAGCAGTTCTTC
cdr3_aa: CASSRAVEQFF

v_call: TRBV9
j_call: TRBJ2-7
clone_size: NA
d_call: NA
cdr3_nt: TGTGCCAGCAGCGTAGACCAGGGAAGAGCTTTAGGGGAGCAGTACTTC
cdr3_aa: CASSVDQGRALGEQYF

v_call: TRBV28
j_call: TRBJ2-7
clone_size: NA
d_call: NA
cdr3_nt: TGTGCCAGCAGCAAACAAGAGTGGTTGTCCTACGAGCAGTACTTC
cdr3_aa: CASSKQEWLSYEQYF

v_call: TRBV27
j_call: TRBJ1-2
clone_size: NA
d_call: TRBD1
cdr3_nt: TGTGCCAGCAGTCCCCGGACAGGGGGAACTGGCTACACCTTC
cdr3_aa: CASSPRTGGTGYTF

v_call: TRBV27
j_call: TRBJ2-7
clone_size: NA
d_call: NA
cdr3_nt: TGTGCCAGCAGTTTATCCAGGGTCAACTACGAGCAGTACTTC
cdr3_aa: CASSLSRVNYEQYF

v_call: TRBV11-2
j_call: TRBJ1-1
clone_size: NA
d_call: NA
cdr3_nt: TGTGCCAGCAGCTTAGAGTCAGGCCGACTCAGAACGACTGAAGCTTTCTTT
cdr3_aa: CASSLESGRLRTTEAFF

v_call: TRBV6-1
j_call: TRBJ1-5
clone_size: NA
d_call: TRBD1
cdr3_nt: TGTGCCAGCCTGCGGACAGGGGGCCGCTCTCAGCATTTT
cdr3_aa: CASLRTGGRSQHF

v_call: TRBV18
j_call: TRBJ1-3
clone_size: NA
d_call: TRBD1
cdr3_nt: TGTGCCAGCTCACCTAAGACAGGGGTCCCTCACTCTGGAAACACCATATATTTT
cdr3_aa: CASSPKTGVPHSGNTIYF

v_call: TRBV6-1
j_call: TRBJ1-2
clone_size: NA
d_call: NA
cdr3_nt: TGTGCCAGCAGTGAAGCGCTAAGGACAGACGGCTACACCTTC
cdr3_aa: CASSEALRTDGYTF

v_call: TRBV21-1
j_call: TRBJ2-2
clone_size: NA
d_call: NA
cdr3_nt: TGTGCCAGCAGCAAGAATGGTGGGGACAGGCGCACCGGGGAGCTGTTTTTT
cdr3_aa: CASSKNGGDRRTGELFF

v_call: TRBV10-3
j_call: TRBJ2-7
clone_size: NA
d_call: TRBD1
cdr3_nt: TGTGCCATCAGGCAGGGGGCATTGGGCTACGAGCAGTACTTC
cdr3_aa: CAIRQGALGYEQYF

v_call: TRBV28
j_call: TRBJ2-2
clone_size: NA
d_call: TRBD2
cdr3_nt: TGTGCCAGCAGAAGACTAGCGGAGAACACCGGGGAGCTGTTTTTT
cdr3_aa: CASRRLAENTGELFF

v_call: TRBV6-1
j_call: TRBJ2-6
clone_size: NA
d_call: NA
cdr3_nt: TGTGCCAGCAGTGAACCCGCCGGTGGGGCCAACGTCCTGACTTTC
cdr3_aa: CASSEPAGGANVLTF

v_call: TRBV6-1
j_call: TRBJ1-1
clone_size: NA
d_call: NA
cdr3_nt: TGTGCCAGCAGTGATAGGCAGGGGAACACTGAAGCTTTCTTT
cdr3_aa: CASSDRQGNTEAFF

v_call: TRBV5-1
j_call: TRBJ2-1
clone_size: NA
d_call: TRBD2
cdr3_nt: TGCGCCAGCAGCTCTCCTCTAGCGGGGGACCCGTTCTTC
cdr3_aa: CASSSPLAGDPFF

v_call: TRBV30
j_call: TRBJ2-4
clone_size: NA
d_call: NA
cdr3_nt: TGTGCCTGGAGCTTCGGGTCAGCCAAAAACATTCAGTACTTC
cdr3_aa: CAWSFGSAKNIQYF

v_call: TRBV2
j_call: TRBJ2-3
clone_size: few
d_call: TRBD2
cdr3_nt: TGTGCCAGCAGTGAATTTCTTGCGGGAGGATCAGATACGCAGTATTTT
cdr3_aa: CASSEFLAGGSDTQYF

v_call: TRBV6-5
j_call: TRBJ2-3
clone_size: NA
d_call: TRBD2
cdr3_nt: TGTGCCAGCAGCCTCGGGGGGGCCGGTACAGATACGCAGTATTTT
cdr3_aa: CASSLGGAGTDTQYF

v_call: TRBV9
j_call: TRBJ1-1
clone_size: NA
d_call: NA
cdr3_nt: TGTGCCAGCAGCGCCGACACAAGGTCCGAAGCTTTCTTT
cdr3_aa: CASSADTRSEAFF

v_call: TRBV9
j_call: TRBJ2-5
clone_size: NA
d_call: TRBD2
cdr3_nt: TGTGCCAGCAGCGGACTACGGGGGGTTGAGACCCAGTACTTC
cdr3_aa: CASSGLRGVETQYF

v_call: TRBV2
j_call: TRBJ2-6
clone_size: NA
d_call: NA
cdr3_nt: TGTGCCAGCACCGGGACTGGGGCCAACGTCCTGACTTTC
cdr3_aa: CASTGTGANVLTF

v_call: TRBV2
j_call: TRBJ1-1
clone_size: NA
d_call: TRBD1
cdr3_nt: TGTGCCAGCAGCAACGGACAGGGTGGCTTTAGGGGAGCTTTCTTT
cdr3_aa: CASSNGQGGFRGAFF